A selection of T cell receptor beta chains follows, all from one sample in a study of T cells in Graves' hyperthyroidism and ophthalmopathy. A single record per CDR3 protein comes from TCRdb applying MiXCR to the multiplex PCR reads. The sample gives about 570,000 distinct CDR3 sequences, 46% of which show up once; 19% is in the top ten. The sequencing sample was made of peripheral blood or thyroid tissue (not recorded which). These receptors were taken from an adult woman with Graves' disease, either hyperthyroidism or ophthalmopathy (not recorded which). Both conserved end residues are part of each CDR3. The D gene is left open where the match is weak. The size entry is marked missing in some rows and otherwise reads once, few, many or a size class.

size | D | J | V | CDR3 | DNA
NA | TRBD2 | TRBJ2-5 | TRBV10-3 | CAINGGETQYF | TGTGCCATCAACGGGGGGGAGACCCAGTACTTC
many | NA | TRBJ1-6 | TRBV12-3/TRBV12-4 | CASSSGLDSPLHF | TGTGCCAGCAGTTCAGGGTTAGATTCACCCCTCCACTTT
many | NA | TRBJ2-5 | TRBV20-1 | CSARGLMIRREETQYF | TGCAGTGCTAGGGGTTTAATGATACGGCGAGAAGAGACCCAGTACTTC
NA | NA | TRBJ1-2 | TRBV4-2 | CASSQDQVHGYTF | TGTGCCAGCAGCCAAGATCAAGTTCATGGCTACACCTTC
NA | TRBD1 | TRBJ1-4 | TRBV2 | CASSGGTGRGEKLFF | TGTGCCAGCAGTGGGGGGACAGGGCGCGGTGAAAAACTGTTTTTT
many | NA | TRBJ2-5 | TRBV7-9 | CALRDTLGETQYF | TGTGCCCTGAGGGACACCCTCGGAGAGACCCAGTACTTC
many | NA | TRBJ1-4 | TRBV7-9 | CASRGRGSTGEKLFF | TGTGCCAGCAGAGGTCGAGGATCAACGGGTGAAAAACTGTTTTTT
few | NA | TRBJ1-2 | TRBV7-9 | CASTDMETTF | TGTGCCAGCACCGACATGGAAACGACCTTC
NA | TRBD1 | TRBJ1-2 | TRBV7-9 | CASRERQGNGYTF | TGTGCCAGCAGGGAACGACAGGGGAATGGCTACACCTTC
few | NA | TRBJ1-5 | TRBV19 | CASTTVAGNQPQHF | TGTGCCAGTACCACCGTGGCCGGCAATCAGCCCCAGCATTTT
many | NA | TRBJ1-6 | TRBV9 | CASSGALSPLHF | TGTGCCAGCAGTGGGGCTTTGTCACCCCTCCACTTT
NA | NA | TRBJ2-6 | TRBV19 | CASVSRVAYVLTF | TGTGCCAGCGTATCCAGGGTGGCCTACGTCCTGACTTTC
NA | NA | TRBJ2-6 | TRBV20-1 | CSASPGSGANVLTF | TGCAGTGCTAGTCCGGGGTCCGGGGCCAACGTCCTGACTTTC
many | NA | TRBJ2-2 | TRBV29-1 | CSVGNTGELFF | TGCAGCGTAGGTAACACCGGGGAGCTGTTTTTT
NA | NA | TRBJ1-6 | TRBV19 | CASSPGRNSPLHF | TGTGCCAGTAGTCCGGGACGGAATTCACCCCTCCACTTT
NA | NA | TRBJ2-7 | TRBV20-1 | CSASPGGLYEQYF | TGCAGTGCTAGCCCTGGGGGCCTTTACGAGCAGTACTTC
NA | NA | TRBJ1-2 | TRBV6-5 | CASSSKNNYGYTF | TGTGCCAGCAGTTCCAAAAATAACTATGGCTACACCTTC
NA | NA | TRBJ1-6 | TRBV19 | CASSVRGSSPLHF | TGTGCCAGTAGTGTGCGGGGCAGTTCACCCCTCCACTTT
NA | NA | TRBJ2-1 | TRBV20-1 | CSARSARSYNEQFF | TGCAGTGCTAGATCGGCAAGATCCTACAATGAGCAGTTCTTC
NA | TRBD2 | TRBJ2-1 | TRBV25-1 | CASSRSGTSNYNEQFF | TGTGCCAGCAGCCGTTCCGGGACTAGCAACTACAATGAGCAGTTCTTC
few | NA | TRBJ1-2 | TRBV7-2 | CASSPYTGEPGYTF | TGTGCCAGCAGCCCTTACACCGGGGAGCCTGGCTACACCTTC
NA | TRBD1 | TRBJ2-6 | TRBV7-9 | CASSSSPRQGASSGANVLTF | TGTGCCAGCAGCTCATCACCGAGACAGGGGGCCAGCTCTGGGGCCAACGTCCTGACTTTC
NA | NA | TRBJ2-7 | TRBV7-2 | CASSLAGGVSYEGYEQYF | TGTGCCAGCAGCTTAGCAGGTGGAGTTAGCTACGAAGGATACGAGCAGTACTTC
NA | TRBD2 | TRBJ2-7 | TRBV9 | CASSAEGLASSEQYF | TGTGCCAGCAGCGCCGAGGGACTAGCATCGAGTGAGCAGTACTTC
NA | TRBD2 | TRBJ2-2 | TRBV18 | CASSPPGLADTGELFF | TGTGCCAGCTCACCACCTGGACTAGCGGACACCGGGGAGCTGTTTTTT
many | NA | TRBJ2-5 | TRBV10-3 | CAIRSGSGTQETQYF | TGTGCCATCAGATCCGGGAGCGGTACCCAAGAGACCCAGTACTTC
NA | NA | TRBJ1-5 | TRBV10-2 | CASSATEQGPQHF | TGCGCCAGCAGTGCTACGGAACAAGGGCCCCAGCATTTT
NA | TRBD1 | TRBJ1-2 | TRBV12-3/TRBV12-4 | CASSPLDRGDYGYTF | TGTGCCAGCAGTCCCCTAGACAGGGGGGACTATGGCTACACCTTC
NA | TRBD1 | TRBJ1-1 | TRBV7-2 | CASSFTGTGRWNTEAFF | TGTGCCAGCAGTTTCACCGGGACAGGGAGGTGGAACACTGAAGCTTTCTTT
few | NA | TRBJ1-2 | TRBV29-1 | CSVDRGNYGYTF | TGCAGCGTTGATCGGGGGAACTATGGCTACACCTTC
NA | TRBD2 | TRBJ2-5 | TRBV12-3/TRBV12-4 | CASLTSGQETQYF | TGTGCCAGCCTGACTAGCGGGCAAGAGACCCAGTACTTC
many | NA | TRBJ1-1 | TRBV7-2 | CASSLHQGSTEAFF | TGTGCCAGCAGTTTACACCAGGGATCGACTGAAGCTTTCTTT
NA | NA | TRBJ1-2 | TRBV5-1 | CASSLALGGGYTF | TGCGCCAGCAGCTTGGCCTTAGGGGGTGGCTACACCTTC
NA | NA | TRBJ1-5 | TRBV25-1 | CASSELGVQQPQHF | TGTGCCAGCAGTGAATTGGGGGTTCAACAGCCCCAGCATTTT
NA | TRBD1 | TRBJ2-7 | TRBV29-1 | CSARTGQETIHEQYF | TGCAGCGCAAGGACGGGACAGGAGACGATCCACGAGCAGTACTTC
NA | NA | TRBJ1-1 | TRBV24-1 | CATSENAGGYGYTEAFF | TGTGCCACCAGTGAGAATGCGGGGGGCTATGGCTACACTGAAGCTTTCTTT
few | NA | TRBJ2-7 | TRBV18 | CASSLNGYEQYF | TGTGCCAGCTCACTTAATGGCTACGAGCAGTACTTC
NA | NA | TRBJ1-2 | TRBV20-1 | CSARDSADINYGYTF | TGCAGTGCTAGAGATTCGGCAGACATTAACTATGGCTACACCTTC
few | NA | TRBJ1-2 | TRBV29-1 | CSVDNGMDYGYTF | TGCAGCGTTGATAATGGTATGGACTATGGCTACACCTTC
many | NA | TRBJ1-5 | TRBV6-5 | CASSSQGRGSNQPQHF | TGTGCCAGCAGCTCCCAGGGGAGGGGCAGCAATCAGCCCCAGCATTTT
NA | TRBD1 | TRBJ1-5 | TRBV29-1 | CSAGTGLGQPQHF | TGCAGCGCCGGGACAGGGCTTGGACAGCCCCAGCATTTT
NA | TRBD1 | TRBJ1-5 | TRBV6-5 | CASSLRTGSPSF | TGTGCCAGCAGCCTTAGGACAGGGTCCCCCTCATTT
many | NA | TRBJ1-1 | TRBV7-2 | CASSLGGRVGTEAFF | TGTGCCAGCAGCTTAGGAGGTAGGGTAGGGACTGAAGCTTTCTTT
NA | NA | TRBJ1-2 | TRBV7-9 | CASSVVPRAGYTF | TGTGCCAGCAGCGTTGTTCCCAGGGCGGGCTACACCTTC
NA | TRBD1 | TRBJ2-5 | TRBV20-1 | CSAKGQPQETQYF | TGCAGTGCTAAGGGACAGCCCCAAGAGACCCAGTACTTC
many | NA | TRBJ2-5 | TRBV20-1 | CSAVRELEETQYF | TGCAGTGCCGTCCGGGAGTTAGAAGAGACCCAGTACTTC
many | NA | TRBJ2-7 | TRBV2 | CASRDVSYEQYF | TGCGCCAGCAGGGACGTCTCCTACGAGCAGTACTTC
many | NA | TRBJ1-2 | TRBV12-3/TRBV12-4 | CASKLGAGVYGYTF | TGTGCCAGCAAGTTGGGGGCAGGGGTCTATGGCTACACCTTC
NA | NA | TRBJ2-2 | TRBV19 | CASSMSRNTGELFF | TGTGCCAGTAGTATGTCGAGGAACACCGGGGAGCTGTTTTTT